This T cell receptor (beta chain) was profiled in a study of identifying expanded T cells in peripheral blood. Profiled with immunoSEQ multiplex PCR; TCRdb holds only in-frame clones, not every one. Of tens of thousands of clones in the sample, about 85% were seen once. During the collection period, no donor immune events like infections were recorded. Trimming took off 8 bases at V and 4 bases at J, with 11 bases between the two ends. This CDR3 has 13 amino acids. Germline lookup yields CDR1 SEHNR and CDR2 FQNEAQ (reference sequence). Study results and limitations: Variance in clone template counts between roughly two-week samples significantly increased with total template count across all healthy donors. Approximately 1.1 clones differed between technical replicates, versus roughly 17 and 20 over time.

Note on this clone: Its target is not known.

This clonotype was sampled from a person aged 18-69 years in good health. Input material: blood. This chain links TRBV7-9 with TRBJ2-2, with D maybe TRBD1 (5 bases). In nucleotides, the CDR3 is TGTGCCAGCTCCACAGGATCCACCGGGGAGCTGTTTTTT. Encoded protein: CASSTGSTGELFF.